This record concerns one TCR beta chain sequence. CDR1 SGHVS and CDR2 FNYEAQ come from the germline V gene. The CDR3 consists of 15 residues. With 5 bases clipped from V and 2 bases from J, the junction kept 8 bases outside the gene matches. The sample originates from a study of blood T cell repertoires in COVID-19. Produced via immunoSEQ multiplex PCR; TCRdb's table is partial and in-frame only. The sample lists tens of thousands of clones, 87% occurring once. The TCR comes from a man between 25 and 39 years old with acute or convalescent COVID-19. The sample was peripheral blood. This sequence joins TRBV7-6 and TRBJ1-2, with TRBD1 identical over 7 bases. The CDR3 loop reads CASSRLPGQNYGYTF. CDR3 in DNA: TGTGCCAGCAGCCGCCTTCCGGGACAGAACTATGGCTACACCTTC. The whole variable domain, remainder taken from reference TRBV7-6 and TRBJ1-2, is GAGVSQSPRYKVTKRGQDVALRCDPISGHVSLYWYRQALGQGPEFLTYFNYEAQQDKSGLPNDRFSAERPEGSISTLTIQRTEQRDSAMYRCASSRLPGQNYGYTFGSGTRLTVV.